Below, 6 T cell receptor beta chains from the same sample are listed, as sequenced in a study of Tregs in tolerant kidney transplant recipients. Sequencing used immunoSEQ multiplex PCR; TCRdb keeps in-frame clones, though not all of them. The table records 200,000 to 300,000 clones, 80% to 85% of them present only once. The sample taken for sequencing was CD4+ T cells from blood. These receptors all stem from a human donor in good health.

This clone was picked up one time. The V call is TRBV11-2, the J call TRBJ2-5, with 7 bases matching TRBD2. From germline, CDR1 is SGHAT and CDR2 FQNNGV. The CDR3 runs 15 residues. Trimming cost V 1 base and J 3 bases; bases outside gene matches: 5. The CDR3 bases are TGTGCCAGCAGCTTAGTCCCGCTAGCGGAAGAGACCCAGTACTTC. This gives the protein CASSLVPLAEETQYF.

This chain uses TRBV5-1 with TRBJ2-1; TRBD1 or TRBD2 may be the D gene (5 bases each). V lost 0 bases to trimming and J lost 5 bases, with 9 bases between them. CDR1 is SGHRS and CDR2 is YFSETQ in the germline V gene. This CDR3 contains 14 residues. The CDR3 reads CASSLVGRNNEQFF. The CDR3 bases are TGCGCCAGCAGCTTGGTGGGACGGAACAATGAGCAGTTCTTC.

J is TRBJ2-5 and V is TRBV7-9; 11 bases align to TRBD1. The J call may be wrong; the DNA end is better matched by TRBJ2-7. The germline V gene has CDR1 SEHNR and CDR2 FQNEAQ (reference sequence). The CDR3 contains 15 residues. The CDR3 protein is CASSQGQGVPYEQYF. Here the CDR3 DNA reads TGTGCCAGCAGCCAGGGACAGGGGGTACCCTACGAGCAGTACTTC.

CDR3 in amino acids: CTSSLTDREDSPLHF. The CDR3, as DNA: TGCACCAGCAGCCTAACGGACAGGGAGGATTCACCCCTCCACTTT. The gene calls are TRBV1 and TRBJ1-6; TRBD1, the D gene given by the table, was not confirmed from the DNA. TRBV1 counts as a pseudogene. The CDR3 runs to 15 residues.

The chain has TRBV7-3 and TRBJ2-2; 7 bases agree with TRBD2. The length of the CDR3 is 15 residues. Germline CDR1 and CDR2: SGHTA and FQGTGA. J was trimmed by 0 bases and V by 3 bases; bases with no gene match: 1. The CDR3: CASSFGLANTGELFF. DNA for the CDR3: TGTGCCAGCAGCTTCGGACTAGCGAACACCGGGGAGCTGTTTTTT.

V gene TRBV6-5 combines with J gene TRBJ1-2; no clear D gene. Trimming pared 6 bases from V and 4 bases from J, leaving 12 bases between. The CDR3 extends over 13 amino acids. Germline V gene data show CDR1 as MNHEY and CDR2 as SVGAGI. CDR3 region: CASRSPGIYGYTF. The CDR3 region has the DNA TGTGCCAGCAGATCCCCAGGAATCTATGGCTACACCTTC.